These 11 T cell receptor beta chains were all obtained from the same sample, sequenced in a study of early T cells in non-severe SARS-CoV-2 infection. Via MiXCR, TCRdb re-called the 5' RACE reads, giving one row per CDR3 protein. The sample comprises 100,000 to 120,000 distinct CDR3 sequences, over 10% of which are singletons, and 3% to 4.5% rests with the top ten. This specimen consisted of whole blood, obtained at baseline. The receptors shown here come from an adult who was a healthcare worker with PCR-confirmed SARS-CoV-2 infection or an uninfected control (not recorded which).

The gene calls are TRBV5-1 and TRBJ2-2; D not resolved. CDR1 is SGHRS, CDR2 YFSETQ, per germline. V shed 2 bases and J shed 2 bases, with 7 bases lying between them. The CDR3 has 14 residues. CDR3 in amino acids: CASSFWENTGELFF. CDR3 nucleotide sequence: TGCGCCAGCAGCTTCTGGGAAAACACCGGGGAGCTGTTTTTT. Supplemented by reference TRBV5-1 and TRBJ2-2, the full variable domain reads KAGVTQTPRYLIKTRGQQVTLSCSPISGHRSVSWYQQTPGQGLQFLFEYFSETQRNKGNFPGRFSGRQFSNSRSEMNVSTLELGDSALYLCASSFWENTGELFFGEGSRLTVL.

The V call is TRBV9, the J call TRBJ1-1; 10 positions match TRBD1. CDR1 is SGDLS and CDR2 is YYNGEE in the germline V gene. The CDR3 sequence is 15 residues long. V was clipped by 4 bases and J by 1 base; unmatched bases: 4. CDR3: CASSKDRGPNTEAFF. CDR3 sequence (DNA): TGTGCCAGCAGCAAAGACAGGGGGCCGAACACTGAAGCTTTCTTT.

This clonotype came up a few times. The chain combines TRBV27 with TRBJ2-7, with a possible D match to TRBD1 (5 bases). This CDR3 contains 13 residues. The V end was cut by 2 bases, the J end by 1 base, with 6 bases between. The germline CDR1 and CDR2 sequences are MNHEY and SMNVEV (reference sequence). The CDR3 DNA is TGTGCCAGCAGTTTACAGGGTTCCTACGAGCAGTACTTC. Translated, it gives CASSLQGSYEQYF.

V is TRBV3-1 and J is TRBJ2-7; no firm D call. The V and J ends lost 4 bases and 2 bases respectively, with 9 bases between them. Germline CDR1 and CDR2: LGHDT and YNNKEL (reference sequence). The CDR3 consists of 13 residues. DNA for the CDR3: TGTGCCAGCAGCCCTCAACCCACCTACGAGCAGTACTTC. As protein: CASSPQPTYEQYF.

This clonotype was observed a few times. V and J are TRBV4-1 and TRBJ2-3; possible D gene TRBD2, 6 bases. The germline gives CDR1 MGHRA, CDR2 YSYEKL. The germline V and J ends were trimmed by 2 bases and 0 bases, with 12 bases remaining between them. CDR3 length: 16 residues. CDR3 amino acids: CASSQSRLGSTDTQYF. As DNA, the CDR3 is TGCGCCAGCAGCCAATCAAGACTAGGAAGCACAGATACGCAGTATTTT.

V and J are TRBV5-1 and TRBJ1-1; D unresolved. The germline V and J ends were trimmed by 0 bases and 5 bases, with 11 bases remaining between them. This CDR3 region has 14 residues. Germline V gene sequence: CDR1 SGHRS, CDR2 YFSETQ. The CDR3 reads CASSLVNQVTEAFF. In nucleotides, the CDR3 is TGCGCCAGCAGCTTGGTAAATCAGGTTACTGAAGCTTTCTTT.

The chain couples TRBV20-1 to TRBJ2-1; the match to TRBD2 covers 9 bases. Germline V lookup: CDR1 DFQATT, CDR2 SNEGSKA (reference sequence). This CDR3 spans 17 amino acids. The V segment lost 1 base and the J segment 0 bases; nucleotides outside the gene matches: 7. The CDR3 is CSARGASGTTSYNEQFF. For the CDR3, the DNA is TGCAGTGCTAGAGGGGCTAGCGGGACAACCTCCTACAATGAGCAGTTCTTC.

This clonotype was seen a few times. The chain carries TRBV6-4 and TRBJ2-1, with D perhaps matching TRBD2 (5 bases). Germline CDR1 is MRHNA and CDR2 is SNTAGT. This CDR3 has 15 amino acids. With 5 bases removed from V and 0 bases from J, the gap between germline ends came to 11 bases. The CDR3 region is CASSTGGSSYNEQFF. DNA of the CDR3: TGTGCCAGCAGTACTGGAGGAAGCTCCTACAATGAGCAGTTCTTC.

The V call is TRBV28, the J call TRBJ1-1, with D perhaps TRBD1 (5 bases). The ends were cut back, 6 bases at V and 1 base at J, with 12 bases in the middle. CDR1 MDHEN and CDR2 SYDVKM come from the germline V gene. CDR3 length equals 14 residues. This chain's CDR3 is CASRYRTENTEAFF. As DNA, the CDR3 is TGTGCCAGCAGATACAGGACCGAGAACACTGAAGCTTTCTTT. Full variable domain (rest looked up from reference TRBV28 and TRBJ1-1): DVKVTQSSRYLVKRTGEKVFLECVQDMDHENMFWYRQDPGLGLRLIYFSYDVKMKEKGDIPEGYSVSREKKERFSLILESASTNQTSMYLCASRYRTENTEAFFGQGTRLTVV.

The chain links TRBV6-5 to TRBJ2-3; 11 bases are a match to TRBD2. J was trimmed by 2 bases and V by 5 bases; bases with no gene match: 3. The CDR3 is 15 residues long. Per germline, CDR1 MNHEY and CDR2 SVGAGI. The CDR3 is CASSATSGVTDTQYF. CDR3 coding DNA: TGTGCCAGCAGTGCGACTAGCGGGGTCACAGATACGCAGTATTTT.

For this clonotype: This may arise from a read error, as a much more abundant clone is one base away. The CDR3 spells CASTYGGQANTGELIF. The CDR3 bases are TGTGCCAGCACCTACGGGGGACAAGCGAACACCGGGGAGCTGATTTTT. The rearrangement uses TRBV6-5 and TRBJ2-2, with D possibly being TRBD1 or TRBD2 (6 bases each). CDR3 length equals 16 residues. The V gene's germline CDR1 is MNHEY and CDR2 SVGAGI.